The 28 T cell receptor beta chains below were found in one sample sequenced in a study of Ad26.COV2.S vaccination and SARS-CoV-2 variants. Treatment noted: roughly 20 received Ad26.COV2.S at low or high dose, single or two shots; five or six received placebo; per-sample allocation not given. After the first vaccine or placebo injection, samples were drawn on day 63. The data were produced by immunoSEQ multiplex PCR, yet TCRdb's version contains in-frame clones alone and is incomplete. This table has 400,000 to 450,000 clones, about 90% appearing once. Specimen: peripheral blood, collected in a trial of Ad26.COV2.S vaccine versus placebo. These receptors were taken from a person aged 18-60 years who received the Ad26.COV2.S COVID-19 vaccine or a placebo.

The rearrangement uses TRBV7-9 and TRBJ1-6, with D maybe TRBD1 (5 bases). V was cut by 7 bases and J by 5 bases, with 15 bases left in between. This CDR3 has 15 amino acids. Per the germline V gene, CDR1 is SEHNR and CDR2 is FQNEAQ (reference sequence). In nucleotides, the CDR3 is TGTGCCAGCACCCAGCCCTGGGGGAATAATTCACCCCTCCACTTT. Translating it yields CASTQPWGNNSPLHF.

This rearrangement joins TRBV28 to TRBJ1-6; perhaps TRBD1 as D (5 bases). Looked up from germline, CDR1 is MDHEN and CDR2 is SYDVKM. Trimming took 6 bases from V and 6 from J, leaving 21 bases between them. The CDR3 contains 17 residues. The CDR3, as DNA: TGTGCCAGCAGGCACACCAACCAGGGTGGTGGTAATTCACCCCTCCACTTT. It is translated as CASRHTNQGGGNSPLHF.

The chain links TRBV27 to TRBJ1-4, with a weak D call TRBD1 (6 bases). V was pared by 6 bases and J by 5 bases, with 7 bases between. CDR3 length: 12 residues. Germline CDR1 is MNHEY and CDR2 is SMNVEV (reference sequence). The CDR3 region has the DNA TGTGCCAGCAGGAGGGGGAATGAAAAACTGTTTTTT. It specifies CASRRGNEKLFF. Together with reference TRBV27 and TRBJ1-4, the CDR3 gives the full variable domain: EAQVTQNPRYLITVTGKKLTVTCSQNMNHEYMSWYRQDPGLGLRQIYYSMNVEVTDKGDVPEGYKVSRKEKRNFPLILESPSPNQTSLYFCASRRGNEKLFFGSGTQLSVL.

CDR3 protein: CASSLLAGEAFF. The DNA of the CDR3 is TGTGCCAGCAGCTTGCTCGCAGGGGAAGCTTTCTTT. The genes are TRBV7-9 and TRBJ1-1, with a weak D call TRBD1 (5 bases). The CDR3 contains 12 residues. The V gene lost 3 bases and the J gene lost 8 bases, with 10 bases spanning the gap. The germline CDR1 and CDR2 sequences are SEHNR and FQNEAQ (reference sequence).

The CDR3 region is CASSVWGDPATGANVLTF. For the CDR3, the DNA is TGTGCCAGCAGCGTTTGGGGGGACCCCGCCACTGGGGCCAACGTCCTGACTTTC. The rearrangement links TRBV9 to TRBJ2-6, with D possibly matching TRBD2 (6 bases). Germline CDR1 reads SGDLS; CDR2 reads YYNGEE. The CDR3 is 18 amino acids. With 2 bases removed from V and 2 bases from J, the gap between germline ends came to 17 bases. Filled out from reference TRBV9 and TRBJ2-6, the complete variable domain reads DSGVTQTPKHLITATGQRVTLRCSPRSGDLSVYWYQQSLDQGLQFLIQYYNGEERAKGNILERFSAQQFPDLHSELNLSSLELGDSALYFCASSVWGDPATGANVLTFGAGSRLTVL.

J is TRBJ1-1 and V is TRBV10-2, with D perhaps TRBD1 (5 bases). The CDR3 runs 13 residues. CDR1 is WSHSY and CDR2 is SAAADI in the germline V gene. Trimming removed 1 base from V and 5 bases from J, with 8 bases in between. In DNA, the CDR3 is TGCGCCAGCAGTGAGTGGGGCAGGACTGAAGCTTTCTTT. Encoded protein: CASSEWGRTEAFF.

The V and J genes are TRBV7-2 and TRBJ2-3, with D perhaps TRBD2 (5 bases). Trimming pared 5 bases from V and 11 bases from J, leaving 14 bases between. This CDR3 region has 12 residues. Germline CDR1 SGHTA, CDR2 FQGNSA. The CDR3 sequence: CASSLGEYWQYF. The DNA for the CDR3 is TGTGCCAGCAGCCTGGGAGAGTATTGGCAGTATTTT. Filled out from reference TRBV7-2 and TRBJ2-3, the complete variable domain reads GAGVSQSPSNKVTEKGKDVELRCDPISGHTALYWYRQSLGQGLEFLIYFQGNSAPDKSGLPSDRFSAERTGGSVSTLTIQRTQQEDSAVYLCASSLGEYWQYFGPGTRLTVL.

V is TRBV24-1 and J is TRBJ2-1; D unclear. Germline CDR1 KGHDR, CDR2 SFDVKD. V was pared by 4 bases and J by 2 bases, with 14 bases between. This CDR3 has 16 amino acids. The CDR3 bases are TGTGCCACCAGTGACGGCCTCATGGCACCCTACAATGAGCAGTTCTTC. It encodes CATSDGLMAPYNEQFF.

This clone was detected once. The CDR3 DNA reads as TGTGCCTGGAACGAGGGGACAGGGAGGGACACGCAGTATTTT. This encodes CAWNEGTGRDTQYF. V gene TRBV30 combines with J gene TRBJ2-3, with TRBD1 matching 9 bases. The trim removed 4 bases at V and 9 bases at J, leaving 11 bases unmatched. The CDR3 length is 14 residues. CDR1 GTSNPN and CDR2 SVGIG come from the germline V gene (reference sequence).

The chain carries TRBV6-5 and TRBJ2-1, with D uncertain. The CDR3 is made up of 13 amino acids. V was cut by 6 bases and J by 0 bases, with 6 bases left in between. Germline V CDR1 and CDR2: MNHEY, SVGAGI. In DNA, the CDR3 is TGTGCCAGCAGGATTAGCTCCTACAATGAGCAGTTCTTC. This translates into CASRISSYNEQFF.

As to this clone: The sample contains more than one DNA sequence encoding this CDR3. The chain couples TRBV18 to TRBJ1-2; D is undetermined. The CDR3 has 14 residues. V lost 3 bases, J lost 1 base, and 9 bases lay in between. Per the germline V gene, CDR1 is KGHSH and CDR2 is LQKENI. The CDR3 protein is CASSPRTDNYGYTF. Here the CDR3 DNA reads TGTGCCAGCTCACCGAGGACGGATAACTATGGCTACACCTTC.

The chain carries TRBV5-1 and TRBJ2-7; possible D gene TRBD2, 6 bases. The length of the CDR3 is 14 residues. V was clipped by 2 bases and J by 4 bases, with 13 bases between them. CDR1 and CDR2 (germline): SGHRS, YFSETQ. The DNA for the CDR3 is TGCGCCAGCAGCTTATACAGTGGGGGGTACGAGCAGTACTTC. Translation: CASSLYSGGYEQYF.

V usage is TRBV7-8 and J usage is TRBJ2-5; 9 bases match TRBD2. This CDR3 contains 18 residues. J was trimmed by 2 bases and V by 7 bases; bases with no gene match: 17. CDR1 and CDR2 from the germline V gene are SGHVS and FQNEAQ. CDR3 in DNA: TGTGCCAGCACCTCAAGGGTAGCGGGGGACTACTGGCAAGAGACCCAGTACTTC. It translates to CASTSRVAGDYWQETQYF.

The chain recombines TRBV7-2 with TRBJ1-1; D not certain. Germline assignment: CDR1 SGHTA and CDR2 FQGNSA. With 0 bases removed from V and 3 bases from J, the gap between germline ends came to 11 bases. The CDR3 has 15 residues. The DNA of the CDR3 is TGTGCCAGCAGCTTAGCGAAGACGGATTACACTGAAGCTTTCTTT. Translated: CASSLAKTDYTEAFF.

The genes are TRBV2 and TRBJ2-3; TRBD2 matches at 11 bases. The CDR3 extends over 14 amino acids. The trim removed 7 bases at V and 3 bases at J, leaving 3 bases unmatched. Germline CDR1 and CDR2: SNHLY and FYNNEI. The CDR3: CASIAGGRTDTQYF. The CDR3 nucleotides are TGTGCCAGCATAGCGGGGGGGCGAACAGATACGCAGTATTTT.

This chain links TRBV19 with TRBJ2-2; weak D call: TRBD1 (5 bases). CDR1 is LNHDA and CDR2 is SQIVND in the germline V gene (reference sequence). The V end lost 7 bases, the J end lost 4 bases, and 13 bases lay between the germline ends. The CDR3 runs 14 residues. CDR3 region: CASKDIRGTGELFF. The CDR3 DNA is TGTGCCAGTAAGGACATTCGAGGCACCGGGGAGCTGTTTTTT.

The V call is TRBV9, the J call TRBJ2-7; D is possibly TRBD2 (6 bases). V was trimmed by 0 bases and J by 0 bases, leaving 10 bases between them. Germline V gene data show CDR1 as SGDLS and CDR2 as YYNGEE. This CDR3 spans 15 amino acids. CDR3 in amino acids: CASSVGGESSYEQYF. The CDR3, as DNA: TGTGCCAGCAGCGTAGGGGGGGAGAGCTCCTACGAGCAGTACTTC.

This clone occurred a few times. The sample holds other DNA sequences that translate to the same CDR3. The rearrangement links TRBV27 to TRBJ1-2; D gene uncertain. Trimming removed 2 bases at V and 6 bases at J, with 7 bases between. The germline V gene encodes CDR1 MNHEY and CDR2 SMNVEV (reference sequence). This CDR3 has 12 residues. The CDR3 DNA reads TGTGCCAGCAGTTTAGGCGGTGATGGCTACACCTTC. The encoded protein is CASSLGGDGYTF.

V and J are TRBV7-9 and TRBJ1-4; D uncertain. The CDR3 covers 17 residues. Per germline, CDR1 SEHNR and CDR2 FQNEAQ (reference sequence). V lost 3 bases to trimming and J lost 3 bases, with 17 bases between them. The DNA of the CDR3 is TGTGCCAGCAGCTTCCTCGGAAGCCACAGTCCTAATGAAAAACTGTTTTTT. Protein product: CASSFLGSHSPNEKLFF.

The chain recombines TRBV5-4 with TRBJ2-1, with D perhaps given as TRBD1 or TRBD2 (7 bases each). Deletions cut 0 bases from V and 9 bases from J, with 16 bases between. Germline CDR1 SGHNT, CDR2 YYREEE (reference sequence). The CDR3 consists of 15 residues. CDR3 coding DNA: TGTGCCAGCAGCTTGGAGCAGGGGGGGTATACTGAGCAGTTCTTC. Its protein is CASSLEQGGYTEQFF.

The CDR3 DNA reads TGTGCCAGTAGTCCCCGGGCAGGGGGCTACAATGAGCAGTTCTTC. Residues: CASSPRAGGYNEQFF. The chain links TRBV19 to TRBJ2-1; TRBD1 matches 7 bases. Germline CDR1 LNHDA, CDR2 SQIVND (reference sequence). The V segment lost 5 bases and the J segment 3 bases; nucleotides outside the gene matches: 7. The CDR3 has 15 residues.

The gene calls are TRBV7-8 and TRBJ1-5, with a tentative D call TRBD1 (5 bases). This CDR3 comprises 16 residues. Per the germline V gene, CDR1 is SGHVS and CDR2 is FQNEAQ. V was trimmed by 5 bases and J by 2 bases, leaving 16 bases between them. CDR3 sequence (DNA): TGTGCCAGCAGCCCCTGGGGGGTAGGAGGCAATCAGCCCCAGCATTTT. It specifies CASSPWGVGGNQPQHF.

The CDR3 DNA is TGTGCCAGCAGCTTAGGTCGGTATGGATCCAGATCTTTCGAGCAGTACTTC. This codes for CASSLGRYGSRSFEQYF. The gene calls are TRBV11-2 and TRBJ2-7; D unclear. V was clipped by 1 base and J by 6 bases, with 22 bases between them. Germline V gene sequence: CDR1 SGHAT, CDR2 FQNNGV. This CDR3 is built from 17 residues.

The V gene is TRBV19, the J gene TRBJ1-5; D perhaps matches TRBD1 (5 bases). The CDR3 is 14 amino acids. V was cut by 11 bases and J by 1 base, with 15 bases left in between. Germline values: CDR1 LNHDA, CDR2 SQIVND (reference sequence). CDR3 bases: TGTGCCTCGGCACTGGGGGGAAGCAATCAGCCCCAGCATTTT. Its protein product is CASALGGSNQPQHF. Variable domain in full (rest from reference TRBV19 and TRBJ1-5): DGGITQSPKYLFRKEGQNVTLSCEQNLNHDAMYWYRQDPGQGLRLIYYSQIVNDFQKGDIAEGYSVSREKKESFPLTVTSAQKNPTAFYLCASALGGSNQPQHFGDGTRLSIL.

This rearrangement joins TRBV7-6 to TRBJ1-1; the D is unclear. Germline lookup yields CDR1 SGHVS and CDR2 FNYEAQ. This CDR3 region has 16 residues. Trimming shortened V by 1 base and J by 3 bases, and 15 bases separated the two germline ends. This CDR3 reads CASSLEATWAHTEAFF. The CDR3 DNA sequence: TGTGCCAGCAGCTTAGAAGCAACCTGGGCCCACACTGAAGCTTTCTTT.

The gene calls are TRBV4-1 and TRBJ1-2; D gene ambiguous. With 0 bases removed from V and 0 bases from J, the gap between germline ends came to 8 bases. Germline loops: CDR1 MGHRA, CDR2 YSYEKL. The CDR3 extends over 15 amino acids. CDR3 protein: CASSQEPGANYGYTF. For the CDR3, the DNA is TGCGCCAGCAGCCAAGAACCGGGAGCTAACTATGGCTACACCTTC.

This rearrangement joins TRBV30 to TRBJ2-1; D might be TRBD1 or TRBD2, each matching 5 bases. The V end was cut by 4 bases, the J end by 7 bases, with 14 bases between. The CDR3 length is 13 residues. Germline CDR1 and CDR2: GTSNPN and SVGIG (reference sequence). This chain's CDR3 is CAWNHGGDNEQFF. The CDR3 DNA follows: TGTGCCTGGAACCATGGGGGAGATAATGAGCAGTTCTTC.

This clone is a singleton in its sample. The CDR3 sequence: CASSIQNNQPQHF. In DNA form, the CDR3 reads TGTGCCAGTAGTATACAGAACAATCAGCCCCAGCATTTT. This chain connects TRBV19 to TRBJ1-5, with unresolved D. The CDR3 contains 13 residues. V lost 2 bases to trimming and J lost 3 bases, with 5 bases between them. CDR1 and CDR2 from the germline V gene are LNHDA and SQIVND (reference sequence).